Shown below are 14 T cell receptor beta chains from a single sample sequenced in a study of OX40 agonist ivuxolimab in advanced cancers. Clones were sequenced by immunoSEQ multiplex PCR, and TCRdb holds only the in-frame ones, with some missing. Of about 64,000 clones in the sample, 88% are singletons; the top ten hold 0.67%. Sequences were derived from CD4+ or CD8+ T cells sorted from blood, sampled in a trial of the OX40 agonist ivuxolimab. The receptors were sampled from an adult with an advanced solid tumor such as melanoma, head and neck, liver or kidney cancer.

V gene TRBV11-2 combines with J gene TRBJ2-7; 7 positions match TRBD2. Losses at the gene ends were 3 bases for V and 2 bases for J; bases not matched to a gene: 7. Germline CDR1 is SGHAT and CDR2 is FQNNGV. This CDR3 comprises 15 residues. The CDR3 nucleotides read TGTGCCAGCAGCTTTAGTCTAGCGGCCGCCTACGAGCAGTACTTC. This encodes CASSFSLAAAYEQYF.

The chain couples TRBV5-1 to TRBJ2-7; maybe TRBD2 (5 bases). From germline, CDR1 is SGHRS and CDR2 YFSETQ. The CDR3 sequence is 13 residues long. V lost 3 bases to trimming and J lost 4 bases, with 11 bases between them. CDR3 loop: CASSSGFIYEQYF. CDR3 DNA sequence: TGCGCCAGCAGCTCGGGATTTATTTACGAGCAGTACTTC. Combining the CDR3 with reference TRBV5-1 and TRBJ2-7 gives the whole variable domain KAGVTQTPRYLIKTRGQQVTLSCSPISGHRSVSWYQQTPGQGLQFLFEYFSETQRNKGNFPGRFSGRQFSNSRSEMNVSTLELGDSALYLCASSSGFIYEQYFGPGTRLTVT.

CDR3 region: CASSSERETQYF. The CDR3 DNA sequence: TGTGCCAGCAGCTCCGAGAGGGAGACCCAGTACTTC. The genes are TRBV7-9 and TRBJ2-5; unclear D gene. The CDR3 has 12 amino acids. From germline, CDR1 is SEHNR and CDR2 FQNEAQ (reference sequence). V was shortened by 4 bases and J by 5 bases, with 8 bases between the two germline ends.

This clone was counted once. V usage is TRBV6-1 and J usage is TRBJ1-1; 8 bases are a match to TRBD1. The V gene end was trimmed by 6 bases and the J gene end by 6 bases; junction bases not matched to a gene: 6. The germline V gene has CDR1 MNHNS and CDR2 SASEGT. This CDR3 has 13 amino acids. CDR3 sequence: CASSLDRGAEAFF. As DNA, the CDR3 is TGTGCCAGCAGCCTAGACAGGGGCGCTGAAGCTTTCTTT.

V and J are TRBV4-1 and TRBJ2-3, with 9 nucleotides matching TRBD2. The ends lost 4 bases at V and 2 bases at J; junction bases unmatched: 10. The CDR3 length is 17 residues. The germline V gene encodes CDR1 MGHRA and CDR2 YSYEKL. DNA of the CDR3: TGCGCCAGCAGCCTTTCCTTCCAGCGGGGGGCCACAGATACGCAGTATTTT. It is translated as CASSLSFQRGATDTQYF.

This chain links TRBV7-8 with TRBJ2-3; D possibly corresponds to TRBD1 (6 bases). The CDR3 spans 15 residues. Per germline, CDR1 SGHVS and CDR2 FQNEAQ. V was cut by 1 base and J by 1 base, with 9 bases left in between. Here the CDR3 reads CASSLDRACTDTQYF. The CDR3 DNA reads as TGTGCCAGCAGCTTAGACAGGGCTTGCACAGATACGCAGTATTTT.

This clone has only one observation. This chain links TRBV5-1 with TRBJ2-7; no reliable D call. Trimming removed 0 bases from V and 0 bases from J, with 10 bases in between. In germline, CDR1 is SGHRS, CDR2 YFSETQ. The CDR3 contains 15 residues. CDR3 nucleotide sequence: TGCGCCAGCAGCTTGGATACTTACAACTCCTACGAGCAGTACTTC. As protein: CASSLDTYNSYEQYF.

V gene TRBV15 combines with J gene TRBJ1-5, with 7 bases matching TRBD1. Losses at the gene ends were 8 bases for V and 5 bases for J; bases not matched to a gene: 9. This CDR3 contains 14 residues. The V gene's germline CDR1 is LNHNV and CDR2 YYDKDF (reference sequence). The CDR3 DNA reads TGTGCCACCTCGACAGGGATCTTGGATCAGCCCCAGCATTTT. Protein: CATSTGILDQPQHF.

The chain's CDR3 is CAIRSQYTDTQYF. For the CDR3, the DNA is TGTGCCATCCGCTCCCAGTACACAGATACGCAGTATTTT. The chain employs TRBV27 and TRBJ2-3, with unresolved D. CDR1 and CDR2 from the germline V gene are MNHEY and SMNVEV (reference sequence). The length of the CDR3 is 13 residues. Trimming removed 10 bases from V and 2 bases from J, with 13 bases in between.

The chain combines TRBV4-1 with TRBJ2-1, with TRBD2 identical over 8 bases. Trimming cost V 0 bases and J 3 bases; bases outside gene matches: 1. This CDR3 region has 15 residues. Looked up from germline, CDR1 is MGHRA and CDR2 is YSYEKL. The CDR3 DNA reads as TGCGCCAGCAGCCAAGAAAGCGGGAGCTACAATGAGCAGTTCTTC. Its protein product is CASSQESGSYNEQFF.

The rearrangement links TRBV4-1 to TRBJ1-3; 9 positions match TRBD1. This CDR3 contains 17 residues. After removal of 1 base from V and 4 bases from J, the junction contained 8 bases not matched to a gene. The germline V gene encodes CDR1 MGHRA and CDR2 YSYEKL. Written as DNA, the CDR3 is TGCGCCAGCAGCCAAGTAGGACTCGGACAGGGGGGAAACACCATATATTTT. Its translation: CASSQVGLGQGGNTIYF.

The rearrangement joins TRBV2 to TRBJ2-1; D ambiguous. The germline CDR1 and CDR2 sequences are SNHLY and FYNNEI. The CDR3 is 12 residues long. The germline V and J ends were trimmed by 8 bases and 4 bases, with 9 bases remaining between them. DNA for the CDR3: TGTGCCAGCCCAAGACTGTACAATGAGCAGTTCTTC. This gives the protein CASPRLYNEQFF.

The chain employs TRBV30 and TRBJ2-7; D gene ambiguous. The CDR3 is 11 residues long. V lost 7 bases to trimming and J lost 1 base, with 8 bases between them. CDR1 is GTSNPN, CDR2 SVGIG, per germline (reference sequence). The CDR3 sequence: CAFQTSYEQYF. The CDR3, as DNA: TGTGCCTTTCAGACATCCTACGAGCAGTACTTC.

The CDR3 DNA reads TGCGCCAGCAGTCTGCCGAGGGGGAGAGTTACCGGGGAGCTGTTTTTT. Its protein is CASSLPRGRVTGELFF. The gene calls are TRBV4-1 and TRBJ2-2, with D possibly matching TRBD1 (6 bases). The germline V and J ends were trimmed by 6 bases and 5 bases, with 19 bases remaining between them. The CDR3 covers 16 residues. The germline gives CDR1 MGHRA, CDR2 YSYEKL.